This T cell receptor (beta chain) is from a study of CD8+CD57+ T cells in acquired aplastic anemia. TCR beta VDJ and CDR3 were profiled, and genomic DNA was the template. TCRdb used MiXCR to reprocess the reads, holding one entry per CDR3 protein. The sample comprises about 150,000 distinct CDR3 sequences, around half of which are singletons, and roughly 12% rests with the top ten. In patients chosen for sequencing, flow cytometry had shown CD8+CD57+ cell expansion. A few counts support this clonotype. After removal of 6 bases from V and 4 bases from J, the junction contained 5 bases not matched to a gene. Looked up from germline, CDR1 is SEHNR and CDR2 is FQNEAQ (reference sequence). This CDR3 has 13 residues.

The TCR originated in a human donor with aplastic anemia. Sequenced: sorted CD4+, CD8+, or CD8+CD57+ T cells (not recorded which) from PBMCs. V usage is TRBV7-9 and J usage is TRBJ1-1; 7 positions agree with TRBD1. This CDR3 reads CASSQDRATEAFF. CDR3 in DNA: TGTGCCAGCAGTCAAGACAGGGCCACTGAAGCTTTCTTT.